This paragraph covers one T cell receptor (beta chain) sequence. It lacks a known antigen. It has no much larger one-base neighbor in the sample; base qualities were not kept. The sample belongs to a study of cytomegalovirus exposure and HLA in healthy donors (dated by TCRdb to about 2017). The study in broad terms: According to an earlier analysis of several hundred of the donors, roughly 180 million T cells yielded 100 million or so unique TCR beta sequences and approximately 300 Gb of sequence data. An early release that covered some 640 HLA-typed donors contained about 300 gigabases of sequencing data and 65 million to 100 million unique TCR sequences. Of the approximately 400 genotyped donors, around 81% fell in the genetic ancestry cluster associated with self-reported Caucasian donors. The aim of the study was to test whether cataloging public T cell receptors could identify signatures of past pathogen exposure. The study profiled the T cell repertoires of hundreds of subjects by immunosequencing and related them to cytomegalovirus serostatus. Besides the first cohort of hundreds of subjects, a separate validation cohort made up of over 100 different subjects was used. The study combined high-throughput TCR immunosequencing, statistical association of individual TCRs with disease status, and machine learning to predict cytomegalovirus infection status. A later analysis re-analyzed previously published TCR beta repertoires from roughly 690 donors and added high-resolution HLA genotyping to study TCR occurrence patterns. Rather than drawing on any new phenotypic data, the later analysis identified candidate immune exposures from TCR beta sequences and the way those sequences occurred across donors. An earlier analysis of about 600 of the donors used high-throughput TCR beta sequencing to judge whether each TCR beta V gene segment behaved as functional or pseudogenic. Donor age, sex, ethnicity and CMV serostatus were collected together with the repertoire data. In a later genetic analysis, genome-wide SNP genotypes for about 55% of the roughly 700 donors were used, and that subset was treated as a discovery cohort. Every discovery cohort repertoire had been produced on one sequencing platform. HLA typing covered class I and class II loci at four-digit resolution. Typing coverage varied by locus: roughly 620-630 donors for A, B, C, DRB1 and DQB1; more than 500 for DQA1; over 600 for DPA1; some 470 for DPB1. Four or five DR-DQ haplotypes were handled as single units for association and clustering because linkage in the cohort was strong. Among almost 400 genotyped donors of the cohort, an average of about 240,000 unique TCR beta nucleotide sequences were sequenced per donor, roughly 20% of them non-productive. Study-level results and caveats: In an earlier analysis of about 550 of the donors, most TCR beta V segments were observed in productive rearrangements about 90% or about 30% of the time, broadly matching IMGT annotations. In vitro tests confirmed that a few of the cytomegalovirus-associated TCR beta chains recognize cytomegalovirus antigens. A total of around 150 TCR beta chains were listed by the study as associated with cytomegalovirus. A later analysis found that most CMV-associated TCR beta chains appeared HLA-restricted, with HLA associations seemingly driven largely by CMV exposure. Some IMGT-functional V segments, including TRBV6-2 and TRBV6-3, could not be told apart with the 87-base-pair reads, so those segments were excluded. According to a later analysis, parvovirus B19, influenza, CMV and Epstein-Barr virus appeared linked to several top co-occurrence clusters. At a false discovery rate of 0.05, a later analysis linked 16,951 TCR beta sequences to specific HLA alleles. A further reported finding was that TCR beta sequences accurately predicted the HLA-A and HLA-B alleles for most subjects in the first cohort. Roughly uniform sequencing depth across donors was assumed in presence/absence analyses, although this assumption may not hold. Because HLA typing was missing for some donors at each locus, association tests included only the typed subset. A later genetic analysis associated a missense DCLRE1C variant with V-gene and J-gene trimming of TCR beta chains, and an independent cohort replicated the association. Cytomegalovirus status was reported to be diagnosed by the classifier with high specificity and sensitivity in both the original and validation cohorts. A later analysis found that HLA-associated TCR beta chains were more clonally expanded and had lower generation probabilities than equally common non-associated chains. While some public TCRs were present in many individuals, most TCR sequences turned up only very rarely across donors. It was suggested by the authors that the approach could potentially be generalized to other disease states and immunological phenotypes. Linkage disequilibrium might explain the correlated functional status among segregating V segments, but an unknown experimental factor could not be ruled out. A later analysis found that TCR association rates varied across HLA loci, with DRB1 alleles showing the most associated TCRs and HLA-C alleles the fewest. The cohort was sequenced for TCR beta chains only, and without alpha or paired-chain data the features that could be detected were limited. Strong co-occurrence of HLA alleles, especially DR and DQ, made assigning TCR associations to individual alleles difficult. In a later genetic analysis, fewer N-insertions in productive TCRs were reported among donors in an Asian-associated ancestry cluster than the roughly 670-donor mean. The earlier analysis of 450 to 700 of the donors excluded approximately 17 rarely observed V segments, including chromosome 9 orphons, because counts were too low. A cluster of highly shared sequence variants was judged likely to be a technical artifact of the sequencing pipeline. Immune exposure information for the cohort was limited to CMV serostatus.

In total, 666 healthy bone marrow donors made up the cohort. At the time of sampling, all cohort members were nominally healthy, though unrecorded immune exposures were likely present. The donor was CMV seronegative and was included in the group of 352 seronegative cohort members. A peripheral blood sample was provided by each donor, and peripheral blood mononuclear cells were used for TCR beta sequencing. The Qiagen DNeasy Blood Extraction Kit was used to extract genomic DNA from the blood cell samples. The method was the immunoSEQ multiplex PCR assay. For the multiplex PCR, a mixture combining 60 forward primers for TCR Vbeta segments and 13 reverse primers for TCR Jbeta segments was used. A multiplex PCR assay on genomic DNA amplified the CDR3 region of rearranged TCR beta genes. The amplified TCR beta libraries were sequenced on the Illumina HiSeq System as 87-base-pair reads. Regarding the original processing steps: In a later analysis, approximately 74 million unique TCR beta chains were counted across the roughly 670 repertoires, and approximately 9.9 million of these chains were shared by at least two donors. Raw reads were error-corrected and collapsed into unique sequences with a nearest-neighbor algorithm that merged closely related sequences to remove PCR and sequencing errors. V, D and J gene segments were assigned by aligning CDR3 sequences to IMGT reference sequences. For a sequence to be retained, at least a six-nucleotide match to both a V gene segment and a J gene segment was required. Rearrangements were called productive when the CDR3 lacked stop codons and stayed in frame with V and J; all others were non-productive. Following IMGT convention, CDR3 was defined as the stretch from the second conserved V-encoded cysteine to the conserved J-encoded phenylalanine. The earlier analysis of about 590 of the donors excluded sequences that lacked an unambiguous match to a single V gene segment. In an earlier analysis of 587 of the donors, a V segment was called functional when productive rearrangements were above 56.7%, and segregating when the standard deviation between donors exceeded 5%. A statistical classification framework was built to diagnose cytomegalovirus status from the catalog of TCR beta chain sequences. In a later analysis, TCR nucleotide sequences were compared against IMGT/GENE-DB human TR gene sequences so that V and J genes could be assigned. In a later analysis, CDR3 sequences and most-parsimonious VDJ recombination scenarios were assigned using the TCRdist pipeline. A later analysis defined each TCR beta chain by its CDR3 amino acid sequence plus V-gene family, and excluded reads lacking a unique V-gene family. In a later analysis, 450 to 600 highly shared, low-generation-probability nucleotide sequences were removed to address suspected cross-contamination and a sequencing artifact. For each public chain, a later analysis derived a clonal expansion index from normalized ranks of inferred template counts within each repertoire. A later analysis computed generation probabilities with a VDJ recombination model fitted to out-of-frame rearrangements, and checked the results against IGoR. In a later analysis, TCR-TCR, TCR-HLA and TCR-CMV co-occurrence was scored with hypergeometric tests, and a repertoire-size bias correction was applied to TCR pairs. In a later analysis, false discovery rates were estimated by permuting HLA or CMV assignments 20 times. A later analysis grouped co-occurring TCRs with DBSCAN, adding TCRdist sequence similarity when clustering within HLA-allele-positive subsets. Repertoires with fewer than 30,000 or more than 120,000 public chains, plus five repertoires with anomalous nucleotide sharing, were excluded from co-occurrence clustering. Sourced from immuneACCESS, this table was stored by TCRdb with only in-frame sequences that have V and J called. A share of the clones is absent; for the studies checked, an unresolved V gene accounts for under half, and the remainder has no known explanation. V and J calls and clone size are as listed in that table; D and trimming were resolved from the DNA. The sample includes some 210,000 clones, with about 90% observed a single time. Around 1.4% of the sample goes to the ten largest clones.

The germline V gene gives CDR1 as SGHAT and CDR2 as FQNNGV. Measured from the cysteine to the phenylalanine, the CDR3 is 18 residues long. The sequence is cut down to CDR3 DNA, 54 bases in frame from base 1. Trimming takes 5 bases off V and 1 base off J; junction bases not matched to a gene: 11. The rearranged segments are TRBV11-2 and TRBJ2-5, with TRBD2 identical over 12 junction bases. The sequenced sample was PBMCs. The clonotype was recovered from a man aged 25-45 years in good health and CMV-seronegative. Here is the DNA: TGTGCCAGCAGCCAGGGGGGCCTAGCGGGGGGGATCCAAGAGACCCAGTACTTC. This codes for CASSQGGLAGGIQETQYF. The full variable domain, with segments outside the CDR3 supplied by the reference TRBV11-2 and TRBJ2-5 proteins, appears as EAGVAQSPRYKIIEKRQSVAFWCNPISGHATLYWYQQILGQGPKLLIQFQNNGVVDDSQLPKDRFSAERLKGVDSTLKIQPAKLEDSAVYLCASSQGGLAGGIQETQYFGPGTRLLVL.